This is a list of T cell receptor beta chains from one sample in a study of beta chain features in type 1 diabetes. The method was immunoSEQ multiplex PCR; TCRdb's version includes in-frame clones alone and lacks a portion of them. The sample has over 15,000 clones; approximately 47% are singletons. Material: stem cell memory CD4+ T cells from blood. The receptors shown here come from a woman aged 40-49 years in good health. Each CDR3 is given with its conserved first and last residue. The D gene is left open where the match is weak. Size values are once, few and many counts, or a class for expanded clones, and some rows have none.

j_call: TRBJ1-2
v_call: TRBV5-1
clone_size: few
d_call: TRBD1
cdr3_nt: TGCGCCAGCAGCTTGGAGAGGGGGCTAGGGGGCTACACCTTC
cdr3_aa: CASSLERGLGGYTF

j_call: TRBJ2-1
v_call: TRBV29-1
clone_size: few
d_call: TRBD2
cdr3_nt: TGCAGCGTTTCGAGCGGGAGGGGGACTTACAATGAGCAGTTCTTC
cdr3_aa: CSVSSGRGTYNEQFF

j_call: TRBJ1-2
v_call: TRBV5-6
clone_size: once
d_call: -
cdr3_nt: TGTGCCAGCAGCTCGGGGGGGGGCTACACCTTC
cdr3_aa: CASSSGGGYTF

j_call: TRBJ2-7
v_call: TRBV11-2
clone_size: few
d_call: -
cdr3_nt: TGTGCCAGCAGCGGTAGGGGAAGGGATAACTCCTACGAGCAGTACTTC
cdr3_aa: CASSGRGRDNSYEQYF

j_call: TRBJ2-7
v_call: TRBV5-1
clone_size: few
d_call: TRBD1
cdr3_nt: TGCGCCAGCAGCGTCGGACAGGGGCAGTACGAGCAGTACTTC
cdr3_aa: CASSVGQGQYEQYF

j_call: TRBJ2-3
v_call: TRBV2
clone_size: -
d_call: TRBD2
cdr3_nt: TGTGCCAGCAAGAGTGAAGCGGGGGGGTCATCGCGGAGCACAGATACGCAGTATTTT
cdr3_aa: CASKSEAGGSSRSTDTQYF

j_call: TRBJ2-5
v_call: TRBV11-2
clone_size: -
d_call: TRBD2
cdr3_nt: TGTGCCAGCAGCTTCCCCTACGGGGGGGCCGCCCAGTACTTC
cdr3_aa: CASSFPYGGAAQYF

j_call: TRBJ2-7
v_call: TRBV19
clone_size: once
d_call: TRBD1
cdr3_nt: TGTGCCAGTAGTATAGAAATCTGGTCAGGGACAGGGGTGCACGAGCAGTACTTC
cdr3_aa: CASSIEIWSGTGVHEQYF

j_call: TRBJ2-1
v_call: TRBV6-6
clone_size: few
d_call: TRBD1
cdr3_nt: TGTGCCAGCAGGAAAGGGACAGGGGGAGTAGGAGAGCAGTTCTTC
cdr3_aa: CASRKGTGGVGEQFF

j_call: TRBJ1-5
v_call: TRBV5-6
clone_size: -
d_call: -
cdr3_nt: TGTGCCAGCAGCGTGACAGGCAATCAGCCCCAGCATTTT
cdr3_aa: CASSVTGNQPQHF

j_call: TRBJ2-5
v_call: TRBV6-1
clone_size: -
d_call: -
cdr3_nt: TGTGCCAGCACCTTGGGGGGGGCCAGAGAGACCCAGTACTTC
cdr3_aa: CASTLGGARETQYF

j_call: TRBJ2-3
v_call: TRBV28
clone_size: -
d_call: TRBD2
cdr3_nt: TGTGCCAGCAGTTTTCCTGGGAAACCGGGACTAGCGGGCACAGATACGCAGTATTTT
cdr3_aa: CASSFPGKPGLAGTDTQYF

j_call: TRBJ1-6
v_call: TRBV4-3
clone_size: -
d_call: -
cdr3_nt: TGCGCCAGCAGCCAACTCCAGGGCATAGCTAATTCACCCCTCCACTTT
cdr3_aa: CASSQLQGIANSPLHF

j_call: TRBJ2-4
v_call: TRBV6-5
clone_size: -
d_call: TRBD2
cdr3_nt: TGTGCCAGCAGGAACAGACTAGCGGGGGAAACCATTCAGTACTTC
cdr3_aa: CASRNRLAGETIQYF

j_call: TRBJ2-3
v_call: TRBV18
clone_size: few
d_call: TRBD2
cdr3_nt: TGTGCCAGCTCATTCCAGCGGGGGGGCACAGATACGCAGTATTTT
cdr3_aa: CASSFQRGGTDTQYF

j_call: TRBJ2-1
v_call: TRBV18
clone_size: once
d_call: -
cdr3_nt: TGTGCCAGCACCCCTTCTATAGATCGCTCCTACAATGAGCAGTTCTTC
cdr3_aa: CASTPSIDRSYNEQFF

j_call: TRBJ1-2
v_call: TRBV10-3
clone_size: -
d_call: TRBD1
cdr3_nt: TGTGCCATTCAAGCAGGGGGATATGGCTACACCTTC
cdr3_aa: CAIQAGGYGYTF

j_call: TRBJ2-5
v_call: TRBV7-8
clone_size: -
d_call: TRBD2
cdr3_nt: TGTGCCAGCAGCTTAGCGGGTCCCTTGCGGGGGGGCCGAGAGACCCAGTACTTC
cdr3_aa: CASSLAGPLRGGRETQYF

j_call: TRBJ2-3
v_call: TRBV21-1
clone_size: -
d_call: -
cdr3_nt: TGTGCCAGCAGCCCCACATCTAGCGGGGCAGATACGCAGTATTTT
cdr3_aa: CASSPTSSGADTQYF

j_call: TRBJ1-1
v_call: TRBV12-2
clone_size: -
d_call: -
cdr3_nt: TGTGCAAGTCGCTCAGGGCGACTTGGGGACTCTGAAGCTTTCTTT
cdr3_aa: CASRSGRLGDSEAFF